This TCR beta chain comes out of a study of blood T cells in healthy people across ages. Overall study context: About one barcoded beta molecule was captured per two T cells (by template switching).

Primers used in a second PCR of roughly 6 to 12 cycles were a sample-barcoded 5' primer and a J-beta primer mix. TCRdb independently ran MiXCR on the 5' RACE reads; one entry per CDR3 protein. The sample lists about 1.4 million distinct CDR3 sequences; 45% to 70% were seen once. General study results and limits: TCR beta diversity per million T cells fell roughly linearly with age. There was no known CMV status for donors, so expanded clonotype changes were possibly confounded.

This CDR3 comprises 14 residues. V shed 3 bases and J shed 1 base, with 9 bases lying between them. This clonotype was counted only a few times. Its antigen is not known. V and J are TRBV12-3 or TRBV12-4 and TRBJ1-1; the D is unclear. The sequencing input was blood. This TCR was sampled from a young man in good health. CDR3 sequence (DNA): TGTGCCAGCAGTTTTAATGCAGGGAACACTGAAGCTTTCTTT. Residues: CASSFNAGNTEAFF.